These T cell receptor beta chains were read from a single sample in a study of blood T cell repertoires in COVID-19. Profiling relied on immunoSEQ multiplex PCR, and the TCRdb table lists in-frame clones only, not all of them. The sample includes 120,000 to 150,000 clones, just over 85% of them seen just once. Sequencing was done on a sample of peripheral blood. These receptors came from a woman aged 60-75 years with acute or convalescent COVID-19. CDR3s include the opening cysteine and the closing phenylalanine or tryptophan.

v_call cdr3_aa
TRBV19 CASSTPREGVYGYTF
TRBV29-1 CSVELLNTEAFF
TRBV18 CASSPARTSESTQYF
TRBV18 CASSPLGTGDQYF
TRBV9 CASSGELGGARGNEQFF
TRBV7-2 CASSPTGNNSPLHF
TRBV12-3/TRBV12-4 CASGGVEQYF
TRBV2 CASSARTGSSYNEQFF
TRBV19 CASMGGTGKIGELFF
TRBV28 CASTLGGGETQYF
TRBV11-2 CASSVGLAGTYEQYF
TRBV28 CASSPRGWDQPQHF
TRBV6-5 CASTRQESGEKLFF
TRBV19 CASRSQSLSNQPQHF
TRBV11-3 CASSSRSSTDTQYF
TRBV7-2 CASSLGGVGTDTQYF
TRBV30 CALDSSGNTIYF
TRBV28 CASTGGGFGNTEAFF
TRBV7-3 CASSPQGGTGYTGELFF
TRBV3-1/TRBV3-2 CASSRDRGEHGYTF
TRBV19 CASSIDNNYGYTF
TRBV7-2 CASSTGYASTDTQYF
TRBV11-2 CASSRTKGQFF
TRBV15 CATSRDGRDQETQYF
TRBV24-1 CATSEGGQFYGYTF
TRBV2 CASSEEGTGSTPEAFF
TRBV11-3 CASSSQGYNEQFF
TRBV5-6 CASSFGQGFGYTF
TRBV3-1/TRBV3-2 CASSQGVQVGTEAFF
TRBV13 CASSLSGGAGDTQYF
TRBV11-3 CASSLGPLIDEQFF
TRBV28 CASSSLQGGGEKLFF
TRBV6-5 CATSVRGFTGELFF
TRBV30 CAWSIGGAADTQYF
TRBV6-5 CASTRDRGITEAFF
TRBV7-6 CASSLTPREKLFF
TRBV21-1 CASSKVGLAGVEYQETQYF
TRBV2 CASSGRGQWSYEQYF
TRBV30 CAWSNGQGKQYF
TRBV5-1 CASSPGGTSGGPDTQYF